Detailed here is one T cell receptor beta chain. What it binds is unknown. Through a sample-barcoded 5' primer and a J-beta primer mix, a second PCR was run for 7 to 11 cycles. TCRdb reprocessed the 5' RACE reads via MiXCR and lists one record per CDR3 protein. Of under 2,000,000 distinct CDR3 sequences in the sample, 49% were seen once. The sample belongs to a study of blood T cells in healthy people across ages. Study findings and constraints: Fewer expanded clones and more diversity marked long-lived versus aged donors. Estimated diversity, derived from one million T cells, was regarded as an underestimate. Possibly, changes in expanded clonotypes were confounded because donor CMV status was unknown.

Every sample yielded at least 6.5 million isolated PBMCs. Trimming cost V 3 bases and J 9 bases, with 10 bases left between them. Germline CDR1 is DFQATT and CDR2 is SNEGSKA (reference sequence). The CDR3 spans 11 residues. This sequence originates from a woman aged 40-49 years in good health. Input material: blood. The genes are TRBV20-1 and TRBJ2-3; tentatively, D is TRBD2 (5 bases). CDR3 sequence: CSASLGKTQYF. As DNA, the CDR3 is TGCAGTGCTAGTCTCGGGAAAACGCAGTATTTT.